This T cell receptor (beta chain) appears in the sequencing data of a study of CD8+ T cells in alopecia areata. Study background: Administration of oral tofacitinib to treated patients was at 5 to 10 mg twice daily. The study gave tofacitinib for 6 to 18 months, then 6 months off drug. Notes on the study in general: The study found higher clonality in lesional than normal scalp, especially in alopecia totalis/universalis.

In alopecia areata patients, both lesional scalp punch biopsies and peripheral blood were collected. It was cDNA, reverse transcribed from extracted RNA, that served as the sequencing template. Sequencing was performed with immunoSEQ multiplex PCR; in TCRdb, only in-frame clones are kept and a portion is missing. The sample holds roughly 150,000 clones, around half seen once. On this clone: Its antigen is unknown.

This TCR came from a human donor with alopecia areata. The source material was CD8+ T cells sorted from blood, sampled at week 0.

The CDR3 is CASSLLPRLETQYF. The CDR3 DNA reads TGTGCCAGCAGTTTGCTCCCTAGGCTGGAGACCCAGTACTTC. The rearrangement links TRBV27 to TRBJ2-5; D call uncertain. The CDR3 contains 14 residues. V was cut by 3 bases and J by 5 bases, with 13 bases left in between. From germline, CDR1 is MNHEY and CDR2 SMNVEV (reference sequence).